This TCR beta chain comes out of a study of blood T cell repertoires in COVID-19 (dated by TCRdb to between 2020 and 2021). With respect to the entire study: Collaborator samples came from the United States, Italy and Spain and covered acute and convalescent phases of COVID-19. The material from the prospective study consisted of cDNA or gDNA derived from T cells, B-cell-depleted T cells, or PBMCs. Deeply sampled blood TCRbeta repertoires from subjects exposed to, actively infected with, or recovered from COVID-19 were included in the dataset. The repertoires were made available in a free public database intended to serve as a resource for research on the immune response to SARS-CoV-2. The samples were drawn from the first 160 participants of the ongoing ImmuneRACE study and from 1,254 subjects provided by 6 global collaborators. Nearly every sample came with metadata listing a de-identified subject ID, COVID-19 status, age in years and sex. Where available, HLA class I and class II types were taken from metadata supplied by the sample provider and were not determined by assay-based typing. The paper's findings and limits, for the study overall: The amount of clinical and demographic metadata varied by source and participant and was provided uncurated.

A note on this clone: No cognate antigen has been identified for it. One base away there is no much larger clone; base qualities are not given.

A second Seattle source provided samples from volunteer blood donors who had recovered from COVID-19. Whole blood was collected in K2EDTA tubes by collaborating institutions according to the institutions' own protocols. For TCRbeta analysis, collaborators shipped samples in one of three forms: frozen whole blood, isolated PBMCs, or DNA extracted from either of those sample types. The immunoSEQ Assay, a bias-controlled multiplex PCR, was used to amplify TCRbeta CDR3 regions from genomic DNA. Processing in the source paper ran as follows. Within the assay, amplification of reference gene primers was used to estimate how many nucleated cells each sample contained. To quantify the absolute abundance of each unique TCRbeta CDR3 rearrangement, sequence reads were collapsed and filtered. Productive Simpson clonality was computed per sample as the square root of Simpson's diversity index over productive rearrangements. Held by TCRdb, this immuneACCESS table contains in-frame sequences only and omits some clones. Under half of the omission traces to an unresolved V gene where checked; the cause of the rest is unknown. V, J and clone size are those of that table, while D and trimming were read from the DNA. This sample comprises about 270,000 clones, approximately 86% of them detected only once. The ten top clones hold around 9.1% of the sample.

Sequences MNHEY (CDR1) and SMNVEV (CDR2) are obtained from the germline V gene (reference sequence). Trimming removed 3 bases from V and 8 bases from J; the gene matches leave 3 bases unexplained. Including cysteine and phenylalanine, the CDR3 has 13 amino acids. Only the CDR3 portion is preserved as DNA: 39 bases, with reading frame beginning at the first base. Sequencing used peripheral blood. Here the chain combines TRBV27 and TRBJ2-2, and TRBD2 aligns with 7 junction nucleotides. The sequence was obtained from a man aged 35-49 years who had recovered from COVID-19. The sequenced DNA is TGTGCCAGCAGTTTTGGCGGGGGTGGGGAGCTGTTTTTT. Its translation reads: CASSFGGGGELFF.